This T cell receptor (beta chain) stems from a study of tumor and adjacent non-tumor tissue in lung cancer. The CDR3 totals 15 residues. The germline V and J ends were trimmed by 8 bases and 8 bases, with 23 bases remaining between them. CDR1 and CDR2 from the germline V gene are SGHRS and YFSETQ. This sample's RNA came from whole unsorted tissue. Three rounds of nested PCR, following a modified ARM-PCR protocol, produced the TCRbeta library. TCRdb reprocessed the multiplex PCR reads via MiXCR and lists one record per CDR3 protein. The table shows about 140,000 distinct CDR3 sequences, with roughly 66% occurring only once.

The sequenced sample was lung tumor tissue. The chain employs TRBV5-1 and TRBJ2-1; D may correspond to TRBD1 or TRBD2 (5 bases each). The TCR originated in a man aged 60 to 69 with small cell lung cancer. The CDR3 sequence is CASAFGDAYRDEQFF. The CDR3 DNA reads as TGCGCCAGTGCCTTTGGGGACGCATATCGGGATGAGCAGTTCTTC.